Below are 12 T cell receptor beta chains sequenced from a single sample in a study of T cells expressing NK-cell markers. Using the 5' RACE reads, TCRdb records one entry per CDR3 protein without DNA. Its table records hundreds of thousands of distinct CDR3 sequences. The sequencing sample was made of blood T cells: a sorted CD56 or NKG2C T cell subset, CD4+ or CD8+ T cells, or bulk PBMC T cells (not recorded which). Receptor source: a man younger than 30 in good health.

The genes are TRBV9 and TRBJ2-3; absent DNA, TCRdb's TRBD2 call cannot be checked. CDR1 is SGDLS and CDR2 is YYNGEE in the germline V gene. The CDR3 is 15 amino acids. The CDR3 spells CASSATSGTTDTQYF.

V is TRBV12-3 or TRBV12-4 and J is TRBJ2-1; TCRdb's D call, TRBD1, is unchecked because there is no DNA. The CDR3 consists of 16 residues. This CDR3 reads CASSLAPFREHNEQFF.

The gene calls are TRBV24-1 and TRBJ2-1; absent DNA, TCRdb's TRBD2 call cannot be checked. The V gene's germline CDR1 is KGHDR and CDR2 SFDVKD. CDR3 size: 15 residues. The CDR3 reads CATSVRGGSYNEQFF.

V and J are TRBV10-3 and TRBJ2-2; TCRdb calls TRBD1, which cannot be checked without DNA. Looked up from germline, CDR1 is ENHRY and CDR2 is SYGVKD. This CDR3 has 12 residues. CDR3 protein: CATGTDTGELFF.

The chain carries TRBV9 and TRBJ2-3; checking the TCRdb D call of TRBD2 is not possible without DNA. Per germline, CDR1 SGDLS and CDR2 YYNGEE. The CDR3 loop spans 16 amino acids. CDR3 sequence: CASSPGTSGVSDTQYF.

The rearrangement uses TRBV12-3 or TRBV12-4 and TRBJ2-5. The CDR3 is made up of 14 amino acids. The CDR3 region is CASSFLGIDETQYF.

This rearrangement joins TRBV7-2 to TRBJ2-6; TCRdb names TRBD1, which stays unverified in the absence of DNA. CDR1 and CDR2 (germline): SGHTA, FQGNSA. This CDR3 is built from 16 residues. CDR3 amino acids: CASSSPGVGGANVLTF.

The chain carries TRBV6-2 or TRBV6-3 and TRBJ2-1; there is no DNA to check the TCRdb D call of TRBD1. CDR3 size: 12 residues. In germline, CDR1 is MNHEY, CDR2 SVGEGT. The CDR3 sequence is CASRQATGQQFF.

The V call is TRBV15, the J call TRBJ1-2; TCRdb reports TRBD1, a call that lacks DNA to check it against. Germline V gene data show CDR1 as LNHNV and CDR2 as YYDKDF (reference sequence). CDR3 size: 14 residues. The CDR3 loop reads CATSPGKGDYGYTF.

The V and J genes are TRBV5-1 and TRBJ1-2; the TCRdb call, TRBD1, lacks DNA for checking. CDR3 size: 14 residues. Germline-derived CDR1 and CDR2 are SGHRS and YFSETQ. The CDR3 loop is CASSPDPGLRGYTF.

The rearrangement joins TRBV6-6 to TRBJ2-7; TCRdb proposes TRBD2, but this gene call is untestable without DNA. The CDR3 has 13 amino acids. Germline assignment: CDR1 MNHNY and CDR2 SVGAGI (reference sequence). This CDR3 reads CASQTSGSYEQYF.

The genes are TRBV21-1 and TRBJ1-5. TRBV21-1 is recorded as a pseudogene. The CDR3 runs 13 residues. CDR3 residues: CASSRSINQPQHF.